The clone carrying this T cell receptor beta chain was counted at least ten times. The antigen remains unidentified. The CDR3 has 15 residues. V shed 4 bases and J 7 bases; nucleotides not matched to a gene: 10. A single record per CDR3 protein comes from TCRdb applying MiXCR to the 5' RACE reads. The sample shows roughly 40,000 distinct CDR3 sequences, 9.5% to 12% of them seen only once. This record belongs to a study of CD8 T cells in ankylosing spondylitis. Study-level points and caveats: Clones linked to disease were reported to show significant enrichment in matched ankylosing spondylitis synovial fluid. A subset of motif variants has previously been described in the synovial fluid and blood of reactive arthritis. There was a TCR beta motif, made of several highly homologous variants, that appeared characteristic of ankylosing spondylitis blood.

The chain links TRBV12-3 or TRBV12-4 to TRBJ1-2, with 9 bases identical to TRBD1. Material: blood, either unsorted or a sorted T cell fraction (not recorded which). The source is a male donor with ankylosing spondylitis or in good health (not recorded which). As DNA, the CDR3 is TGTGCCAGCAGTTCTACACAGGGGGCAGGTAGTGGCTACACCTTC. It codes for CASSSTQGAGSGYTF.